The 9 T cell receptor beta chains listed next were all sequenced from one sample in a study of control samples from healthy donors and cancer patients. This table comes from immunoSEQ multiplex PCR, and its TCRdb copy is limited to in-frame clones, with some not included. The top ten clones hold 4.5% to 7% of a sample with 60,000 to 70,000 clones, 85% of them seen once. The specimen sequenced was blood. The receptors were gathered from a man between 35 and 55 years old in good health.

J is TRBJ2-5 and V is TRBV20-1; the D gene is possibly TRBD2 (6 bases). V lost 7 bases to trimming and J lost 4 bases, with 10 bases between them. CDR1 DFQATT and CDR2 SNEGSKA come from the germline V gene (reference sequence). CDR3 length: 11 amino acids. DNA for the CDR3: TGCAGTGTAGCGGAGGGAGAGACCCAGTACTTC. This codes for CSVAEGETQYF.

The genes are TRBV5-4 and TRBJ2-7; 15 positions match TRBD2. V lost 4 bases to trimming and J lost 5 bases; unmatched junction nucleotides: 10. The CDR3 runs to 17 residues. Germline V lookup: CDR1 SGHNT, CDR2 YYREEE (reference sequence). CDR3 DNA: TGTGCCAGCAGCCCCCGGCGGACTAGCGGGAGGGCCGACGAGCAGTACTTC. This sequence encodes CASSPRRTSGRADEQYF.

The V and J genes are TRBV7-2 and TRBJ2-7; D unresolved. Deletions cut 4 bases from V and 2 bases from J, with 15 bases between. The CDR3 has 15 residues. Per germline, CDR1 SGHTA and CDR2 FQGNSA. The CDR3 loop reads CASSSTRETTYEQYF. DNA of the CDR3: TGTGCCAGCAGCTCTACCCGTGAGACAACCTACGAGCAGTACTTC.

The J gene is TRBJ1-5, the V gene TRBV6-8; D is perhaps TRBD1 (6 bases). Trimming left V 4 bases short and J 2 bases short, with 15 bases between. Germline CDR1 is MNHGY and CDR2 is SAAAGT. The CDR3 spans 16 residues. The DNA for the CDR3 is TGTGCCAGCAGTTGTCTAGCAGGGGATTGCAATCAGCCCCAGCATTTT. Translating it yields CASSCLAGDCNQPQHF.

The chain joins TRBV5-4 to TRBJ2-7, with D possibly TRBD2 on 5 matching bases. CDR3 length equals 12 residues. The germline V gene has CDR1 SGHNT and CDR2 YYREEE (reference sequence). Trimming left V 6 bases short and J 0 bases short, with 7 bases between. CDR3 sequence reads: CASTGSSYEQYF. The CDR3 coding sequence is TGTGCCAGCACGGGGAGCTCCTACGAGCAGTACTTC.

This chain uses TRBV11-3 with TRBJ2-3; 11 nucleotides align to TRBD2. The trim removed 5 bases at V and 4 bases at J, leaving 8 bases unmatched. Germline values: CDR1 SGHNT, CDR2 YENEEA. The CDR3 runs to 16 residues. CDR3 region: CASSMGLAEGADTQYF. The CDR3 bases are TGTGCCAGCAGCATGGGACTAGCGGAGGGGGCAGATACGCAGTATTTT.

V is TRBV10-3 and J is TRBJ2-3, with D uncertain. Between the trimmed V and J ends, which lost 8 bases and 3 bases, there was a span of 12 bases. The CDR3 is 13 amino acids. CDR1 ENHRY and CDR2 SYGVKD come from the germline V gene. Written as DNA, the CDR3 is TGTGCCATCGGTCTAGAGCGAACAGATACGCAGTATTTT. Residues: CAIGLERTDTQYF.

The chain carries TRBV5-1 and TRBJ1-1; D is ambiguous. The length of the CDR3 is 14 residues. Trimming took off 4 bases at V and 4 bases at J, with 14 bases between the two ends. Germline CDR1 and CDR2: SGHRS and YFSETQ. The chain's CDR3 is CASSLSSGGTEAFF. Written as DNA, the CDR3 is TGCGCCAGCAGCCTGTCGAGCGGAGGCACTGAAGCTTTCTTT.

This clone has a single count. This sequence joins TRBV30 and TRBJ1-1; perhaps TRBD1 as D (5 bases). Germline V gene sequence: CDR1 GTSNPN, CDR2 SVGIG (reference sequence). Trimming stripped 3 bases from V and 4 bases from J, with 15 bases between. The CDR3 spans 14 residues. The CDR3 is CAWSRGDRITEAFF. CDR3 bases: TGTGCCTGGAGCCGGGGCGACCGTATCACTGAAGCTTTCTTT.